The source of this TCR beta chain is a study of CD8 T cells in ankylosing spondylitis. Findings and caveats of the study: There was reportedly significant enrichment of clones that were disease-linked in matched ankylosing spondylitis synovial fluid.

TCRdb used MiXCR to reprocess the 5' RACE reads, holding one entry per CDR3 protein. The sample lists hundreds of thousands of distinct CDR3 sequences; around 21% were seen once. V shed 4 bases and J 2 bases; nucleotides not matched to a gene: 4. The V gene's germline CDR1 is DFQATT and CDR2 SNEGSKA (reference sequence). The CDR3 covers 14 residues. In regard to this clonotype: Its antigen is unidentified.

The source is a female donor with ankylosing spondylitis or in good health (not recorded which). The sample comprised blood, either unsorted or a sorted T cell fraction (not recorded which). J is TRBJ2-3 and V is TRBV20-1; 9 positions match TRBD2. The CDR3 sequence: CSATGLAFTDTQYF. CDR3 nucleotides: TGCAGTGCTACCGGACTAGCGTTCACAGATACGCAGTATTTT.